Detailed here is one T cell receptor beta chain. Its antigen is unknown. The data were taken from a study of cytomegalovirus exposure and HLA in healthy donors. Across the study: Of all 400 or so donors who were genotyped, 70% to 85% belonged to the Caucasian-associated ancestry cluster. General study findings and limits: In a later analysis, HLA-C alleles had the fewest associated TCRs, DRB1 alleles the most. Sequencing had likely introduced a cluster of highly shared sequence variants as an artifact. Reported performance of the classifier showed diagnosis of cytomegalovirus status with high specificity and sensitivity.

The primer mix had 60 Vbeta and 13 Jbeta primers. TCRdb keeps only in-frame clones here, not all; method: immunoSEQ multiplex PCR. The profile shows approximately 150,000 clones, under 70% of them singletons. Trimming at V came to 5 bases and at J to 2 bases, leaving 5 bases not matched to a gene. The CDR3 spans 14 residues. The germline V gene has CDR1 SGDLS and CDR2 YYNGEE. The receptor's source is an older woman in good health and CMV-seronegative. This rearrangement joins TRBV9 to TRBJ1-2; 8 bases are a match to TRBD1. The sequenced material came from PBMCs. CDR3 DNA: TGTGCCAGCAGGAAGACAGGGGCGAACTATGGCTACACCTTC. It specifies CASRKTGANYGYTF.